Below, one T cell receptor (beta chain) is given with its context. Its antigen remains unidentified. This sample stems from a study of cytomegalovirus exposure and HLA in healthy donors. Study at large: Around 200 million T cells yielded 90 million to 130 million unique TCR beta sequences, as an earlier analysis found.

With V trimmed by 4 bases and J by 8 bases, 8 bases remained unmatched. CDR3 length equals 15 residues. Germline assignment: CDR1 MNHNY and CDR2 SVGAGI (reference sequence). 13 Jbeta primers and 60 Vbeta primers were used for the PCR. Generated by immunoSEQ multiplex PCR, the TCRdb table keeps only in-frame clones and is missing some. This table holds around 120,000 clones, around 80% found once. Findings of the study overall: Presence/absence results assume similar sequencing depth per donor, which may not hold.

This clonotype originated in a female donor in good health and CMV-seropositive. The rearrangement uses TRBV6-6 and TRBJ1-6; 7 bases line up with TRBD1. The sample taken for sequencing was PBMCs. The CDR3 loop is CASSFPDRPHSPLHF. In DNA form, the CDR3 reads TGTGCCAGCAGTTTCCCGGACAGGCCGCATTCACCCCTCCACTTT.